This is a list of T cell receptor beta chains from one sample in a study of early T cells in non-severe SARS-CoV-2 infection. TCRdb re-analysed the 5' RACE reads in MiXCR, keeping a single row per CDR3 protein. The data hold some 66,000 distinct CDR3 sequences, with around 12% observed a single time. The sequenced sample was whole blood. The receptors were gathered from an adult who was a healthcare worker with PCR-confirmed SARS-CoV-2 infection or an uninfected control (not recorded which). Both conserved end residues are part of each CDR3. D genes are given only for firm matches. Rows may omit the clone size; those that give it use once, few, many or a size class.

>16|few|TRBJ2-5|TRBD2|TRBV20-1
TGCAGTGCTAGAGGCCTGACTAGCGGGGGGGAAGAGACCCAGTACTTC
CSARGLTSGGEETQYF
>13|few|TRBJ1-5|.|TRBV29-1
TGCAGCGTTGCGGAGGGAAGGGATCAGCCCCAGCATTTT
CSVAEGRDQPQHF
>14|few|TRBJ1-6|.|TRBV12-5
TGTGCTAGTGCCCGGAGCAACTATAATTCACCCCTCCACTTT
CASARSNYNSPLHF
>11|.|TRBJ2-1|.|TRBV20-1
TGCAGTGCTCTGGGTGGCGATGAGCAGTTCTTC
CSALGGDEQFF
>13|many|TRBJ2-7|.|TRBV6-2/TRBV6-3
TGTGCCAGCAGTTGGGTAGGGCCCCACGAGCAGTACTTC
CASSWVGPHEQYF
>16|.|TRBJ1-2|TRBD1|TRBV9
TGTGCCAGCAGCGTAGCTACGGGACAGGGGGCGGATGGCTACACCTTC
CASSVATGQGADGYTF
>17|few|TRBJ2-1|.|TRBV20-1
TGCAGTGCTAGAGATCGAGCGACAGGTCTAACCTACAATGAGCAGTTCTTC
CSARDRATGLTYNEQFF
>18|many|TRBJ2-1|.|TRBV28
TGTGCCAGCAGTTTGGATCCGAGGTTGGGATCCAGAAACAATGAGCAGTTCTTC
CASSLDPRLGSRNNEQFF
>16|many|TRBJ1-6|TRBD1|TRBV5-5
TGTGCCAGCAGCTTGTTTCTGGGACAGGGGGGGACACCCCTCCACTTT
CASSLFLGQGGTPLHF
>13|many|TRBJ2-7|.|TRBV6-5
TGTGCCAGCTCACAGGGTAGGATCTACGAGCAGTACTTC
CASSQGRIYEQYF
>14|.|TRBJ2-2|.|TRBV12-3/TRBV12-4
TGTGCCAGCAGTTCACAGTTGGACACCGGGGAGCTGTTTTTT
CASSSQLDTGELFF
>14|many|TRBJ2-7|.|TRBV2
TGTGCCACCCTAGGGGGAACGACCAACTACGAGCAGTACTTC
CATLGGTTNYEQYF
>14|.|TRBJ2-3|.|TRBV12-3/TRBV12-4
TGTGCCAGCAGTTTTGGGGGTAGCACAGATACGCAGTATTTT
CASSFGGSTDTQYF
>15|few|TRBJ2-1|.|TRBV7-9
TGTGCCAGCACCCTGGGACGGATCTCCTACAATGAGCAGTTCTTC
CASTLGRISYNEQFF
>15|few|TRBJ2-5|.|TRBV12-3/TRBV12-4
TGTGCCAGCAGCCCCTGGGGAGCATACCAAGAGACCCAGTACTTC
CASSPWGAYQETQYF
>13|.|TRBJ1-1|.|TRBV6-5
TGTGCCAGCAGGCGGACACGGAACACTGAAGCTTTCTTT
CASRRTRNTEAFF
>13|few|TRBJ2-7|.|TRBV28
TGTGCCAGCAGGCAGCACGGAAACTACGAGCAGTACTTC
CASRQHGNYEQYF
>14|many|TRBJ1-2|.|TRBV27
TGTGCCAGCAGTTTAAAGGGCGGAGGTAGGGGCTACACCTTC
CASSLKGGGRGYTF
>12|.|TRBJ2-7|TRBD2|TRBV20-1
TGCAGTGCTAGCGGGGGGTTCTACGAGCAGTACTTC
CSASGGFYEQYF
>13|many|TRBJ2-3|.|TRBV5-4
TGTGCCAGCAGCTTGGCGGGCACAGATACGCAGTATTTT
CASSLAGTDTQYF
>18|.|TRBJ2-1|TRBD2|TRBV7-7
TGTGCTAGCAGCTTAACCGGACTAGCGGGAGGAGGCTCCAATGAGCAGTTCTTC
CASSLTGLAGGGSNEQFF
>15|many|TRBJ1-2|.|TRBV2
TGTGCCAGCAGTGAAAGCCACGTAAGAAGCTATGGCTACACCTTC
CASSESHVRSYGYTF
>16|few|TRBJ2-2|TRBD1|TRBV14
TGTGCCAGCAGCGCCCGGGACAGAAAGAACACCGGGGAGCTGTTTTTT
CASSARDRKNTGELFF
>14|many|TRBJ2-5|TRBD1|TRBV11-2
TGTGCCAGCAGCCCAGGACAGGGCCCGGAGACCCAGTACTTC
CASSPGQGPETQYF
>17|many|TRBJ2-1|TRBD1|TRBV7-6
TGTGCCAGCAGCTTGACTTACGGGACAGGGGGCCGCAATGAGCAGTTCTTC
CASSLTYGTGGRNEQFF